Reported below is one TCR beta chain. The target antigen is unknown. The data were taken from a study of shared clonotypes between healthy human individuals. As handled by the study authors: ImmunoSEQ junction-only sequences lacked quality scores, so their filtering differed. Using immunoSEQ multiplex PCR, the repertoire was profiled, and TCRdb retains in-frame clones only, with some absent. The V and J calls and the clone size are those of that table, but D and trimming were determined from the DNA. This sample has millions of clones; approximately 95% occur once, and the top ten carry 0.1% to 0.15%. Study findings and constraints: The small donor group covered limited genetic and exposure diversity. Non-shared clonotypes had lower generation probabilities than those shared by all four donors.

V was pared by 0 bases and J by 4 bases, with 10 bases between. This CDR3 is 15 amino acids long. The germline V gene has CDR1 MGHRA and CDR2 YSYEKL. The investigators split CD4+ cells into a CD45RA+ naive subset and a CD45RA-negative memory subset. Material: naive CD4+ T cells sorted from blood. The subset was: CD45RA+ positively selected. The TCR was taken from a man aged 18-30 years in good health. The J gene is TRBJ1-5, the V gene TRBV4-1, with D unresolved. CDR3: CASSQDRLRNQPQHF. CDR3 nucleotides: TGCGCCAGCAGCCAAGATAGGTTGAGGAATCAGCCCCAGCATTTT.